The T cell receptor beta chain under discussion was sequenced for a study of STAT3 mutations in large granular lymphocyte leukemia. Trimming left V 0 bases short and J 3 bases short, with 8 bases between. The germline gives CDR1 LNHNV, CDR2 YYDKDF (reference sequence). The CDR3 is made up of 15 amino acids. A remark on this clone: The antigen remains undetermined.

TCRbeta libraries averaged about 43,000 productive templates per sample. Profiled with immunoSEQ multiplex PCR; TCRdb holds only in-frame clones, not every one. The repertoire holds 15,000 to 20,000 clones, with 80% to 90% as singletons. Study observations and caveats: At least one immunodominant TCR beta clonotype appeared in every T-cell large granular lymphocyte leukemia patient.

This TCR was sampled from a man aged 50-59 years with T-cell large granular lymphocyte leukemia. Some clones in this sample may be carry-over from other donors' samples. Sequenced material: peripheral blood mononuclear cells. V and J are TRBV15 and TRBJ1-4; tentative D call: TRBD1 (5 bases). The CDR3 reads CATSRDGGSNEKLFF. The CDR3 DNA is TGTGCCACCAGCAGAGATGGGGGTTCTAATGAAAAACTGTTTTTT.